The next 32 T cell receptor beta chains were all read from a single sample in a study of CD8+CD57+ T cells in acquired aplastic anemia. Profiling of TCR beta VDJ combinations and CDR3 sequences used genomic DNA as template. TCRdb ran MiXCR on the reads and lists one entry per CDR3 protein. The sample consists of over 150,000 distinct CDR3 sequences, roughly 60% of them appearing once. Patients sequenced had flow cytometry evidence of CD8+CD57+ cell expansion. Sequences were obtained from sorted CD4+, CD8+, or CD8+CD57+ T cells (not recorded which) from PBMCs. The origin of the receptors is a human donor with aplastic anemia.

V is TRBV6-6 and J is TRBJ2-7; perhaps TRBD1 as D (6 bases). Deletions cut 5 bases from V and 0 bases from J, with 14 bases between. The CDR3 contains 15 residues. From germline, CDR1 is MNHNY and CDR2 SVGAGI (reference sequence). CDR3 nucleotide sequence: TGTGCCAGCAGTCTGGACAGTTCGAGCTCCTACGAGCAGTACTTC. Translated, it gives CASSLDSSSSYEQYF.

This chain joins TRBV7-3 and TRBJ2-7, with 9 bases lining up with TRBD1. The CDR3 consists of 15 residues. Germline CDR1 reads SGHTA; CDR2 reads FQGTGA. V lost 5 bases to trimming and J lost 2 bases; unmatched junction nucleotides: 7. This CDR3 reads CASSPTTGGAYEQYF. The CDR3 region has the DNA TGTGCCAGCAGCCCAACGACAGGGGGAGCCTACGAGCAGTACTTC.

This clonotype was seen at least ten times. The chain recombines TRBV5-8 with TRBJ2-7, with 7 bases fitting TRBD1. The CDR3 has 18 residues. Germline CDR1 SGHTS, CDR2 YDEGEE. V trimming: 4 bases; J trimming: 0 bases; junction bases outside the gene matches: 16. In DNA, the CDR3 is TGTGCCAGCAGCCCTACCGGGCTTCAGACAGGGAGCTCCTACGAGCAGTACTTC. As protein: CASSPTGLQTGSSYEQYF. Full variable domain (remainder filled in from reference TRBV5-8 and TRBJ2-7): EAGVTQSPTHLIKTRGQQATLRCSPISGHTSVYWYQQALGLGLQFLLWYDEGEERNRGNFPPRFSGRQFPNYSSELNVNALELEDSALYLCASSPTGLQTGSSYEQYFGPGTRLTVT.

The rearrangement links TRBV10-3 to TRBJ2-1; 7 bases are shared with TRBD2. Germline CDR1 and CDR2: ENHRY and SYGVKD. CDR3 length: 15 residues. J lost 1 base, V lost 6 bases, and 6 bases had no gene match. CDR3 residues: CAIRSGGISYNEQFF. Here the CDR3 DNA reads TGTGCCATCAGGTCGGGGGGAATTTCCTACAATGAGCAGTTCTTC.

This rearrangement joins TRBV10-1 to TRBJ2-3; D is possibly TRBD1 or TRBD2 (5 bases each). The V gene lost 2 bases and the J gene lost 1 base, with 7 bases spanning the gap. This CDR3 has 14 residues. Germline loops: CDR1 WNHNN, CDR2 SYGVQD (reference sequence). The CDR3 DNA is TGCGCCAGCAGTGAGAGGGACGGCACAGATACGCAGTATTTT. Translation: CASSERDGTDTQYF.

This chain uses TRBV10-3 with TRBJ1-1; no clear D. Trimming left V 8 bases short and J 3 bases short, with 16 bases between. The CDR3 is made up of 14 amino acids. Germline lookup yields CDR1 ENHRY and CDR2 SYGVKD. The CDR3 sequence is CAIFAGGLDTEAFF. CDR3 sequence (DNA): TGTGCCATCTTCGCTGGTGGGTTGGACACTGAAGCTTTCTTT.

V usage is TRBV12-3 or TRBV12-4 and J usage is TRBJ2-7, with TRBD1 matching over 9 bases. CDR3 length: 16 residues. The CDR3 DNA reads TGTGCTAGTGGTCCCCCGTCCGGGACAGGGTTTGACGAGCAGTACTTC. Its protein is CASGPPSGTGFDEQYF.

This clonotype has just a few counts. The chain has TRBV9 and TRBJ1-4; 9 nucleotides agree with TRBD1. V shed 0 bases and J 7 bases; nucleotides not matched to a gene: 10. The V gene's germline CDR1 is SGDLS and CDR2 YYNGEE. The CDR3 length is 17 residues. Written as DNA, the CDR3 is TGTGCCAGCAGCGTAGTGACAGGGGGAGGGGCCGGTGAAAAACTGTTTTTT. Encoded protein: CASSVVTGGGAGEKLFF.

Ten or more counts support this clonotype. The chain combines TRBV12-5 with TRBJ2-7, with TRBD1 matching 8 bases. This CDR3 spans 15 amino acids. Losses at the gene ends were 6 bases for V and 3 bases for J; bases not matched to a gene: 10. The germline gives CDR1 LGHNT, CDR2 FRNRAP. The CDR3 DNA is TGTGCTAGTGGACCGAGGACAGGGCCCTTCTACGAGCAGTACTTC. Its protein is CASGPRTGPFYEQYF.

This chain links TRBV12-3 or TRBV12-4 with TRBJ2-1, with D uncertain. This CDR3 has 12 residues. V was trimmed by 4 bases and J by 7 bases, leaving 8 bases between them. As DNA, the CDR3 is TGTGCCAGCAGTTCCCTTTTGAATGAGCAGTTCTTC. This encodes CASSSLLNEQFF.

This clonotype was seen repeatedly, ten times or more. The V and J genes are TRBV20-1 and TRBJ1-4, with TRBD1 matching 7 bases. The CDR3 extends over 16 amino acids. The germline V gene has CDR1 DFQATT and CDR2 SNEGSKA (reference sequence). After removal of 2 bases from V and 0 bases from J, the junction contained 6 bases not matched to a gene. CDR3 in amino acids: CSARKQGFATNEKLFF. DNA of the CDR3: TGCAGTGCTAGAAAACAGGGGTTTGCAACTAATGAAAAACTGTTTTTT.

V and J are TRBV10-3 and TRBJ2-3; TRBD2 matches 10 bases. The CDR3 is 15 residues long. The ends lost 7 bases at V and 6 bases at J; junction bases unmatched: 10. The germline V gene encodes CDR1 ENHRY and CDR2 SYGVKD. The CDR3 region is CAITEAGGQGDTQYF. Here the CDR3 DNA reads TGTGCCATCACTGAAGCGGGGGGGCAGGGGGATACGCAGTATTTT.

The chain carries TRBV27 and TRBJ1-2; 7 nucleotides match TRBD1. J gave up 4 bases and V 0 bases, and 2 bases lay outside the gene matches. The length of the CDR3 is 14 residues. CDR1 MNHEY and CDR2 SMNVEV come from the germline V gene (reference sequence). In nucleotides, the CDR3 is TGTGCCAGCAGTTTATCACGACAGGGCTATGGCTACACCTTC. Amino acids: CASSLSRQGYGYTF.

V usage is TRBV2 and J usage is TRBJ2-7, with 7 positions matching TRBD2. Trimming removed 6 bases from V and 4 bases from J; junction bases left unmatched: 12. The germline V gene has CDR1 SNHLY and CDR2 FYNNEI. The CDR3 covers 15 residues. The CDR3 DNA is TGTGCCAGCAGCTTAAGGGGCGGGAGTCTGTACGAGCAGTACTTC. Its translation: CASSLRGGSLYEQYF.

In its sample, this clonotype was seen a few times. J is TRBJ2-3 and V is TRBV7-3; the D call may be TRBD1 or TRBD2 (6 bases each). Germline V gene sequence: CDR1 SGHTA, CDR2 FQGTGA. This CDR3 has 15 residues. V dropped 3 bases and J dropped 2 bases, with 12 bases sitting between them. CDR3 residues: CASSLWGALTDTQYF. The CDR3 DNA reads TGTGCCAGCAGCTTGTGGGGGGCACTCACAGATACGCAGTATTTT.

The table lists this clonotype with a few counts. This rearrangement joins TRBV2 to TRBJ2-5; TRBD2 matches at 13 bases. In germline, CDR1 is SNHLY, CDR2 FYNNEI. The CDR3 contains 15 residues. With 7 bases clipped from V and 3 bases from J, the junction kept 5 bases outside the gene matches. CDR3 coding DNA: TGTGCCAGCACCCAGACTAGCGGGGGGAAAGAGACCCAGTACTTC. Translated, it gives CASTQTSGGKETQYF.

This clonotype has ten or more counts. The chain carries TRBV4-2 and TRBJ2-6; 7 bases map to TRBD2. After removal of 0 bases from V and 8 bases from J, the junction contained 4 bases not matched to a gene. The germline gives CDR1 LGHNA, CDR2 YNFKEQ. The CDR3 is 15 amino acids. The CDR3 DNA is TGTGCCAGCAGCCAAGAAGTCGGGGGGACCAACGTCCTGACTTTC. Translating it yields CASSQEVGGTNVLTF.

This clonotype was observed a few times. The V and J genes are TRBV7-6 and TRBJ1-1; the D is unclear. Per germline, CDR1 SGHVS and CDR2 FNYEAQ. V lost 4 bases to trimming and J lost 5 bases, with 14 bases between them. The CDR3 has 14 amino acids. The CDR3 region has the DNA TGTGCCAGCAGCTACCTAGACACGGAGACTGAAGCTTTCTTT. Translating gives CASSYLDTETEAFF.

This clonotype was seen only a few times. The V and J genes are TRBV7-2 and TRBJ1-2, with TRBD1 identical over 7 bases. This CDR3 is built from 15 residues. The germline CDR1 and CDR2 sequences are SGHTA and FQGNSA. V was pared by 3 bases and J by 10 bases, with 14 bases of the junction left unmatched. The CDR3 reads CASSFYLTGFENYTF. The CDR3 bases are TGTGCCAGCAGCTTTTATCTGACAGGGTTTGAGAACTACACCTTC.

This clonotype was recorded once. The rearrangement joins TRBV7-6 to TRBJ2-1; D call uncertain. CDR1 is SGHVS and CDR2 is FNYEAQ in the germline V gene. This CDR3 contains 13 residues. Trimming left V 5 bases short and J 4 bases short, with 9 bases between. CDR3 nucleotide sequence: TGTGCCAGCAGCCGAAACCTATACAATGAGCAGTTCTTC. Protein product: CASSRNLYNEQFF.

The rearrangement uses TRBV5-1 and TRBJ2-3, with D possibly called TRBD1 or TRBD2 (6 bases each). Germline values: CDR1 SGHRS, CDR2 YFSETQ. V gave up 3 bases and J gave up 6 bases, with 20 bases separating them. The CDR3 extends over 16 amino acids. CDR3 sequence reads: CASSSGGTTRADTQYF. In nucleotides, the CDR3 is TGCGCCAGCAGCTCGGGCGGGACAACAAGAGCGGATACGCAGTATTTT.

The V and J genes are TRBV5-1 and TRBJ2-7; 8 positions match TRBD1. The CDR3 runs to 17 residues. Trimming took 1 base from V and 0 from J; bases not matched to a gene: 9. CDR1 and CDR2 (germline): SGHRS, YFSETQ. Here the CDR3 reads CASSLPPAGGPSYEQYF. DNA for the CDR3: TGCGCCAGCAGCTTGCCGCCAGCAGGGGGCCCCTCCTACGAGCAGTACTTC.

The V gene is TRBV24-1, the J gene TRBJ1-1, with 10 bases matching TRBD1. V shed 10 bases, J shed 0 bases, and the junction held 4 bases outside the gene matches. Germline assignment: CDR1 KGHDR and CDR2 SFDVKD. There are 14 residues in the CDR3. The DNA of the CDR3 is TGTGCCACTCGGGACAGGGGACTGAACACTGAAGCTTTCTTT. Its protein is CATRDRGLNTEAFF.

The V and J genes are TRBV19 and TRBJ2-3; TRBD2 might be the D (6 bases). From germline, CDR1 is LNHDA and CDR2 SQIVND (reference sequence). V was cut by 3 bases and J by 2 bases, with 18 bases left in between. The CDR3 spans 17 residues. The CDR3 nucleotides are TGTGCCAGTAGTATTATCCGAATTAGCGGAAACACAGATACGCAGTATTTT. Translating it yields CASSIIRISGNTDTQYF.

As concerns this clonotype: This may stem from a read error, because a much larger clone lies one nucleotide away. The conserved phenylalanine or tryptophan normally closing the CDR3 is absent here, so this likely arose from a read error. V usage is TRBV24-1 and J usage is TRBJ1-2; D unclear. CDR3 length equals 14 residues. CDR1 and CDR2 (germline): KGHDR, SFDVKD. The CDR3 DNA reads TGTGCCAGCAGTGGGCCCGGAGCTAACTATGGCTACACCCTC. Translated, it gives CASSGPGANYGYTL.

This chain uses TRBV7-8 with TRBJ2-3, with TRBD1 as a possible D gene (5 bases). V was pared by 6 bases and J by 1 base, with 8 bases between. The CDR3 is made up of 13 amino acids. The germline V gene encodes CDR1 SGHVS and CDR2 FQNEAQ. The CDR3 coding sequence is TGTGCCAGCAGGGACACCCGCACAGATACGCAGTATTTT. It codes for CASRDTRTDTQYF.

Concerning this clonotype itself: A much more abundant neighbour one base away suggests this may be a read error. V and J are TRBV19 and TRBJ1-4, with 8 positions matching TRBD1. Losses at the gene ends were 8 bases for V and 7 bases for J; bases not matched to a gene: 12. This CDR3 spans 15 amino acids. The germline V gene has CDR1 LNHDA and CDR2 SQIVND (reference sequence). The CDR3 DNA follows: TGTGCCAGTGGTCCAGGGGGCTTCTCGACTGAAAAACTGTTTTTT. Amino acid sequence: CASGPGGFSTEKLFF.

The V gene is TRBV12-3 or TRBV12-4, the J gene TRBJ2-3, with 7 bases identical to TRBD1. There are 14 residues in the CDR3. Trimming at V came to 6 bases and at J to 2 bases, leaving 5 bases not matched to a gene. CDR3 nucleotides: TGTGCCAGCAGACAGGGGCGGACCACAGATACGCAGTATTTT. Protein sequence: CASRQGRTTDTQYF.

The rearrangement joins TRBV15 to TRBJ2-7; D may be TRBD2 (5 bases). V was shortened by 5 bases and J by 1 base, with 15 bases between the two germline ends. This CDR3 has 15 residues. The germline gives CDR1 LNHNV, CDR2 YYDKDF (reference sequence). CDR3 bases: TGTGCCACCAGCGGGTGGACTCAAACTTCCTACGAGCAGTACTTC. This sequence encodes CATSGWTQTSYEQYF. The complete variable domain, with remaining parts taken from reference TRBV15 and TRBJ2-7, reads DAMVIQNPRYQVTQFGKPVTLSCSQTLNHNVMYWYQQKSSQAPKLLFHYYDKDFNNEADTPDNFQSRRPNTSFCFLDIRSPGLGDTAMYLCATSGWTQTSYEQYFGPGTRLTVT.

CDR3 coding DNA: TGTGCCAGCAGTTTAAAGGGCAGCCTTAACTATGGCTACACCTTC. Translation gives CASSLKGSLNYGYTF. The chain is built from TRBV12-3 or TRBV12-4 and TRBJ1-2; D gene unclear. V was trimmed by 2 bases and J by 1 base, leaving 11 bases between them. This CDR3 region has 15 residues.

There are many counts of this clonotype. The rearrangement links TRBV7-9 to TRBJ2-7; tentatively, D is TRBD1 (6 bases). Germline CDR1 reads SEHNR; CDR2 reads FQNEAQ (reference sequence). There are 16 residues in the CDR3. V was shortened by 6 bases and J by 2 bases, with 20 bases between the two germline ends. The CDR3 DNA sequence: TGTGCCAGCAGTACGACCTCCGGGACATTTACCTACGAGCAGTACTTC. Amino acid sequence: CASSTTSGTFTYEQYF.

In its sample, this clonotype was seen a few times. CDR3 coding DNA: TGTGCCAGCAGCCCTCCGGGGACAGGGATCTACGAGCAGTACTTC. This gives the protein CASSPPGTGIYEQYF. The chain carries TRBV7-2 and TRBJ2-7; 9 positions match TRBD1. Germline CDR1 is SGHTA and CDR2 is FQGNSA. This CDR3 has 15 residues. With 5 bases clipped from V and 3 bases from J, the junction kept 8 bases outside the gene matches.